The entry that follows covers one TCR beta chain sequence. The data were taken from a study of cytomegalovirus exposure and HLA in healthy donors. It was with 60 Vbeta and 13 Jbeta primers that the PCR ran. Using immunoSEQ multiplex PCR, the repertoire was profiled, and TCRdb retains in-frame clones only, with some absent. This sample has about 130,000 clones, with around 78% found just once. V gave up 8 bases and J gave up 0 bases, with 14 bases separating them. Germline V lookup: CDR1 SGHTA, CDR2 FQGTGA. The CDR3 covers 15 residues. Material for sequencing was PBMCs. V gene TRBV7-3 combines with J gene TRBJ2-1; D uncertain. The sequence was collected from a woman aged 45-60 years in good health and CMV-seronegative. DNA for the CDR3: TGTGCCAGCGCTTTTAGCCCGAGCTCCTACAATGAGCAGTTCTTC. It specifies CASAFSPSSYNEQFF.